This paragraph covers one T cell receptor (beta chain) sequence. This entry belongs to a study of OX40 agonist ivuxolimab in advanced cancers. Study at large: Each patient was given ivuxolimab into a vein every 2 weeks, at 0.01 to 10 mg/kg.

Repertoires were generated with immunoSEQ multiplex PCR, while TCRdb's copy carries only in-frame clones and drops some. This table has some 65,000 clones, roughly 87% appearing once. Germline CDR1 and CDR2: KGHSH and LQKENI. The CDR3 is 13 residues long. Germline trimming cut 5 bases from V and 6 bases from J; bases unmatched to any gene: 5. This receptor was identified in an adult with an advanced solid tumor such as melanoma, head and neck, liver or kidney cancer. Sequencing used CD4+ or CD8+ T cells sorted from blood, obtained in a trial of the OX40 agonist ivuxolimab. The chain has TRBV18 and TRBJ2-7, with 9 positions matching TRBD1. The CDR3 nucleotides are TGTGCCAGCTCAAAAGACAGGGGGGGCGAGCAGTACTTC. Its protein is CASSKDRGGEQYF.